This T cell receptor beta chain was observed in a study of PD-L1 blockade in urothelial cancer. Across the whole study: Samples of blood were analyzed 3 weeks (second dose) and 6 weeks after treatment start. Counts from blood samples showed a median of 141,255 T cells.

Germline V gene data show CDR1 as SEHNR and CDR2 as FQNEAQ (reference sequence). The junction had 7 bases not matched to a gene; V was cut back by 4 bases and J by 2 bases. The CDR3 totals 15 residues. Generated by immunoSEQ multiplex PCR, the TCRdb table keeps only in-frame clones and is missing some. This sample carries under 30,000 clones, around three quarters of them seen once, and the ten largest clones take about 3.7%. As for time point: peripheral blood 6 weeks after treatment start. The TCR was taken from a man in his 70s with urothelial cancer. The V call is TRBV7-9, the J call TRBJ2-7, with TRBD1 matching 8 bases. The sample here was PBMCs, taken around atezolizumab (anti-PD-L1) treatment. This CDR3 is CASSSGQGFTYEQYF. CDR3 in DNA: TGTGCCAGCAGCTCCGGACAGGGTTTTACCTACGAGCAGTACTTC.